This passage covers 14 T cell receptor beta chains from one sample sequenced in a study of cytomegalovirus exposure and HLA in healthy donors. PCR amplification relied on 60 Vbeta primers (plus 13 Jbeta primers). This table comes from immunoSEQ multiplex PCR, and its TCRdb copy is limited to in-frame clones, with some not included. The sample includes about 210,000 clones, roughly 90% seen only once; the top ten take 1% to 1.4%. Sequencing was performed on PBMCs. The receptors come from a boy aged 2 to 10 in good health and CMV-seronegative.

The chain links TRBV9 to TRBJ2-1; D unresolved. CDR3 length: 16 residues. Trimming took off 4 bases at V and 5 bases at J, with 19 bases between the two ends. The germline V gene encodes CDR1 SGDLS and CDR2 YYNGEE. CDR3 loop: CASSTEININHNEQFF. CDR3 DNA: TGTGCCAGCAGCACCGAGATAAATATCAACCACAATGAGCAGTTCTTC.

V usage is TRBV7-2 and J usage is TRBJ2-3; D is unclear. CDR1 and CDR2 (germline): SGHTA, FQGNSA. V was clipped by 5 bases and J by 5 bases, with 8 bases between them. The CDR3 has 12 residues. The chain's CDR3 is CASSLIRDTQYF. As DNA, the CDR3 is TGTGCCAGCAGCCTCATTAGAGATACGCAGTATTTT. The full variable domain, completed using reference TRBV7-2 and TRBJ2-3, is GAGVSQSPSNKVTEKGKDVELRCDPISGHTALYWYRQSLGQGLEFLIYFQGNSAPDKSGLPSDRFSAERTGGSVSTLTIQRTQQEDSAVYLCASSLIRDTQYFGPGTRLTVL.

A word on this clone: Germline and junction disagree at one end, which may indicate a read error. The rearrangement joins TRBV7-7 to TRBJ2-5; 7 bases line up with TRBD1. Germline CDR1 and CDR2: SSHAT and FNYEAQ (reference sequence). The CDR3 consists of 13 residues. CDR3 sequence (DNA): TGTGCCAGCAGCCCGGGACAGCAAGGGACCCAGTACTTC. The encoded protein is CASSPGQQGTQYF.

This chain links TRBV11-2 with TRBJ2-3; 10 positions match TRBD2. Germline CDR1 reads SGHAT; CDR2 reads FQNNGV. The CDR3 is 17 amino acids. J lost 6 bases, V lost 0 bases, and 9 bases had no gene match. The CDR3 nucleotides are TGTGCCAGCAGCTTAGATCCTGAGCGGGGGGGCCTTGATACGCAGTATTTT. Residues: CASSLDPERGGLDTQYF.

The chain is built from TRBV30 and TRBJ2-5; D is possibly TRBD2 (6 bases). CDR3 length: 12 residues. Per germline, CDR1 GTSNPN and CDR2 SVGIG (reference sequence). The V end was cut by 1 base, the J end by 7 bases, with 10 bases between. CDR3 DNA sequence: TGTGCCTGGAGTGCGGCCGGGGGGACCCAGTACTTC. This encodes CAWSAAGGTQYF.

The rearrangement uses TRBV28 and TRBJ2-5; maybe TRBD1 (6 bases). V lost 3 bases, J lost 5 bases, and 22 bases lay in between. The CDR3 extends over 17 amino acids. Germline values: CDR1 MDHEN, CDR2 SYDVKM. CDR3 DNA sequence: TGTGCCAGCAGTTTGTCGAAACAGGGCCGAACCGGGGAGACCCAGTACTTC. Translating gives CASSLSKQGRTGETQYF. Full variable domain (rest looked up from reference TRBV28 and TRBJ2-5): DVKVTQSSRYLVKRTGEKVFLECVQDMDHENMFWYRQDPGLGLRLIYFSYDVKMKEKGDIPEGYSVSREKKERFSLILESASTNQTSMYLCASSLSKQGRTGETQYFGPGTRLLVL.

CDR3 region: CASSLLPGTDGYTF. Written as DNA, the CDR3 is TGCGCCAGCAGCTTGTTACCCGGGACAGATGGCTACACCTTC. The V and J genes are TRBV5-1 and TRBJ1-2, with TRBD1 identical over 7 bases. The CDR3 has 14 residues. V lost 1 base and J lost 6; bases outside the gene matches: 6. Looked up from germline, CDR1 is SGHRS and CDR2 is YFSETQ.

The chain has TRBV2 and TRBJ1-6, with D possibly TRBD1 on 5 matching bases. The CDR3 has 15 residues. Looked up from germline, CDR1 is SNHLY and CDR2 is FYNNEI. Trimming shortened V by 3 bases and J by 6 bases, and 12 bases separated the two germline ends. The CDR3 DNA is TGTGCCAGCAGTGAGCGTCAGGGTAGTAATTCACCCCTCCACTTT. The encoded protein is CASSERQGSNSPLHF.

This chain links TRBV2 with TRBJ1-6; D might be TRBD1 (6 bases). V lost 7 bases and J lost 6, with 10 bases in between. CDR3 length equals 13 residues. Germline values: CDR1 SNHLY, CDR2 FYNNEI. DNA for the CDR3: TGTGCCAGCACGACAGGAGTTAATTCACCCCTCCACTTT. Encoded protein: CASTTGVNSPLHF.

This chain links TRBV19 with TRBJ2-2, with 9 positions matching TRBD1. Trimming cost V 6 bases and J 5 bases; bases outside gene matches: 13. The CDR3 has 17 amino acids. CDR1 LNHDA and CDR2 SQIVND come from the germline V gene (reference sequence). DNA for the CDR3: TGTGCCAGTAGAAGGGGCCCTACAGGGGGCGCGACCGGGGAGCTGTTTTTT. Translation gives CASRRGPTGGATGELFF.

This clone was recorded only once. The chain couples TRBV27 to TRBJ2-1, with TRBD2 identical over 11 bases. This CDR3 contains 18 residues. V shed 0 bases, J shed 0 bases, and the junction held 4 bases outside the gene matches. CDR1 is MNHEY and CDR2 is SMNVEV in the germline V gene (reference sequence). The CDR3 bases are TGTGCCAGCAGTTTATCTAGCGGGGGGGCTCTCTCCTACAATGAGCAGTTCTTC. This gives the protein CASSLSSGGALSYNEQFF.

The chain joins TRBV21-1 to TRBJ2-5; the table's D call, TRBD1, has no DNA check behind it. TRBV21-1 is given as a pseudogene. The CDR3 spans 19 residues. DNA for the CDR3: TGTGCCAGCAGCCGCGGCTGGGGCCGGTTAGAACTTACGCAAGAGACCCAGTACTTC. Translated: CASSRGWGRLELTQETQYF.

This chain joins TRBV27 and TRBJ1-1, with D possibly TRBD1 on 6 matching bases. V was cut by 10 bases and J by 4 bases, with 10 bases left in between. Germline lookup yields CDR1 MNHEY and CDR2 SMNVEV (reference sequence). This CDR3 comprises 11 residues. The CDR3 DNA sequence: TGTGCCACCATAGGGGGCACTGAAGCTTTCTTT. This codes for CATIGGTEAFF.

The count of this clone is one. The rearrangement uses TRBV19 and TRBJ1-2; D ambiguous. CDR3 length equals 14 residues. Germline CDR1 and CDR2: LNHDA and SQIVND (reference sequence). V lost 1 base and J 7 bases, leaving 13 bases between the germline ends. Here the CDR3 DNA reads TGTGCCAGTAGTATAGCGGAGGGAACCGGTGGCTACACCTTC. Translation gives CASSIAEGTGGYTF.